There are a few counts of the clone carrying this TCR beta chain. Each CDR3 protein is one row after TCRdb ran MiXCR on the RT-PCR reads. Here the sample spans around 790,000 distinct CDR3 sequences, approximately 22% being singletons. These data are taken from a study of response to subunit inactivated influenza vaccine. This TCR was sampled from a man aged 50-60 years who received an inactivated influenza vaccine. Here the sequenced sample was PBMCs from blood, taken roughly 5 days after vaccination.

The chain's CDR3 is CSVEKAGGSYEQYF. The CDR3 region has the DNA TGCAGCGTTGAAAAGGCGGGAGGCAGCTACGAGCAGTACTTC. The rearrangement joins TRBV29-1 to TRBJ2-7, with 8 bases fitting TRBD2. The CDR3 loop spans 14 amino acids. Trimming took 2 bases from V and 3 from J; bases not matched to a gene: 6. Germline CDR1 SQVTM, CDR2 ANQGSEA.